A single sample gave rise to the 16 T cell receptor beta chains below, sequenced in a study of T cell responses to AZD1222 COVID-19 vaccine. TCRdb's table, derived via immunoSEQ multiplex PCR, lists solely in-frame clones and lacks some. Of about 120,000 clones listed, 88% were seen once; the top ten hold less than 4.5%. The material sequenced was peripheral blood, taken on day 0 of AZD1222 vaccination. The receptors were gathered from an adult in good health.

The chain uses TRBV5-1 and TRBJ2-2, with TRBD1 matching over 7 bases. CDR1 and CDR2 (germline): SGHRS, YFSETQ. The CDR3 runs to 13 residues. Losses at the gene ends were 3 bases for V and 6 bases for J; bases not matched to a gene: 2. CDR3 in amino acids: CASSSDRPGELFF. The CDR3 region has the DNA TGCGCCAGCAGCTCGGACAGGCCCGGGGAGCTGTTTTTT.

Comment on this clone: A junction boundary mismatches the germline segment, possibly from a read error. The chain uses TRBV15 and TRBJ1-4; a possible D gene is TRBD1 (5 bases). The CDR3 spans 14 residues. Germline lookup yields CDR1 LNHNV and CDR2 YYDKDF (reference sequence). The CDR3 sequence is CATSRGGEWQAGIF. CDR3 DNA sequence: TGTGCCACCAGCAGAGGAGGGGAATGGCAGGCGGGAATTTTT.

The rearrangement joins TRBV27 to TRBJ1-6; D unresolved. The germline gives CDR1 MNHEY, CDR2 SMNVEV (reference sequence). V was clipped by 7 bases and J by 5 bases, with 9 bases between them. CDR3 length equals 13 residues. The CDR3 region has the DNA TGTGCCAGCACAAGTAGGAATAATTCACCCCTCCACTTT. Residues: CASTSRNNSPLHF.

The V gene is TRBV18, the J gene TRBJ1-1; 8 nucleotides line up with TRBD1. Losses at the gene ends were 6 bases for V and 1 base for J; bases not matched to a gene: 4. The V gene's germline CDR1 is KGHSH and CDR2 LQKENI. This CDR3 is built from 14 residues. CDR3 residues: CASSYGQGNTEAFF. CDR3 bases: TGTGCCAGCTCTTATGGACAGGGGAACACTGAAGCTTTCTTT.

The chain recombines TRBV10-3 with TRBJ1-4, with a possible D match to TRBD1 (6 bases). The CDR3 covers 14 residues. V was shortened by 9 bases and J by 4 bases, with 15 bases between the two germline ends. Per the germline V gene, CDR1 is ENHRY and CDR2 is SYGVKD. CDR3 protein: CAIKSGAGNEKLFF. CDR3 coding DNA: TGTGCCATAAAATCAGGGGCTGGTAATGAAAAACTGTTTTTT.

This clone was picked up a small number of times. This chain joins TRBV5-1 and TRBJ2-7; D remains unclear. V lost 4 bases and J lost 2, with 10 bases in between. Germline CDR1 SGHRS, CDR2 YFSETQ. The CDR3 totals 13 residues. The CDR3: CASSPIQPYEQYF. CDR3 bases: TGCGCCAGCAGCCCGATCCAACCCTACGAGCAGTACTTC.

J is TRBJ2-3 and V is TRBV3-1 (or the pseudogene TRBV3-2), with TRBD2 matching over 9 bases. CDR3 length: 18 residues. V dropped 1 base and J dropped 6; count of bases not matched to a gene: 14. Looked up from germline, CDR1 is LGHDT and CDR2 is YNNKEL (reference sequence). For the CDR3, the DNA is TGTGCCAGCAGCCAAGCGGTTTGGATTGGCGGGGGGGCTGATACGCAGTATTTT. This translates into CASSQAVWIGGGADTQYF.

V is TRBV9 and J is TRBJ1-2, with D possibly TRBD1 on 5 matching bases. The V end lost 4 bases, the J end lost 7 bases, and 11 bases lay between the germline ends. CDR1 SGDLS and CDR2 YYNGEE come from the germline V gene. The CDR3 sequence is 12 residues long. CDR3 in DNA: TGTGCCAGCAGCCCGCCCGGGGCTGGCTACACCTTC. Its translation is CASSPPGAGYTF.

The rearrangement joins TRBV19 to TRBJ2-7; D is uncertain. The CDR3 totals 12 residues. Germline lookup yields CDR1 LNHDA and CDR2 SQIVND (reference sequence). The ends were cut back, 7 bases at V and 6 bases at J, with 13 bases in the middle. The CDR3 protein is CASNARGGEQYF. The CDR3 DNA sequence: TGTGCCAGTAACGCTAGAGGCGGCGAGCAGTACTTC.

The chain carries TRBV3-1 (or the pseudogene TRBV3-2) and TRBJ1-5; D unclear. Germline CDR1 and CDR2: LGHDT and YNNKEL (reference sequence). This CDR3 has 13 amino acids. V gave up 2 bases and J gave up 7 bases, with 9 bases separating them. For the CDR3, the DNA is TGTGCCAGCAGCCAAACCCCGGGGCAGCCCCAGCATTTT. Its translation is CASSQTPGQPQHF.

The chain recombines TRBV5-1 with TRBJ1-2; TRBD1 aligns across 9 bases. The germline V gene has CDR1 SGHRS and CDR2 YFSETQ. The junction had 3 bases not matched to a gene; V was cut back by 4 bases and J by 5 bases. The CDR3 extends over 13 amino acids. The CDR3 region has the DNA TGCGCCAGCAGCGGGACAGGGAAATATGGCTACACCTTC. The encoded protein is CASSGTGKYGYTF. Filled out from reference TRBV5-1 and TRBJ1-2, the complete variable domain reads KAGVTQTPRYLIKTRGQQVTLSCSPISGHRSVSWYQQTPGQGLQFLFEYFSETQRNKGNFPGRFSGRQFSNSRSEMNVSTLELGDSALYLCASSGTGKYGYTFGSGTRLTVV.

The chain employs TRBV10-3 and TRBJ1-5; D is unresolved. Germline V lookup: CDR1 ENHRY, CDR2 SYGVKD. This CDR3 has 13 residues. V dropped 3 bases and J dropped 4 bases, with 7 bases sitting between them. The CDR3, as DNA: TGTGCCATCAGTGAAACAGAAAATCAGCCCCAGCATTTT. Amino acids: CAISETENQPQHF.

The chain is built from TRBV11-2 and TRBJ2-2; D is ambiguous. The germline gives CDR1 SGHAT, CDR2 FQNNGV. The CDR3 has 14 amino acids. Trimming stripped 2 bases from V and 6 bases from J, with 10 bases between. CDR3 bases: TGTGCCAGCAGCTTATATTGGGAAGCCGGGGAGCTGTTTTTT. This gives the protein CASSLYWEAGELFF. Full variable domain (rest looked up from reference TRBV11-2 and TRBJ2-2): EAGVAQSPRYKIIEKRQSVAFWCNPISGHATLYWYQQILGQGPKLLIQFQNNGVVDDSQLPKDRFSAERLKGVDSTLKIQPAKLEDSAVYLCASSLYWEAGELFFGEGSRLTVL.

CDR3 region: CASSQDTCSNQPQHF. CDR3 bases: TGTGCCAGCAGCCAAGACACATGTAGCAATCAGCCCCAGCATTTT. The rearrangement joins TRBV3-1 (or the pseudogene TRBV3-2) to TRBJ1-5; D is unclear. Germline V gene data show CDR1 as LGHDT and CDR2 as YNNKEL (reference sequence). This CDR3 has 15 amino acids. Trimming removed 0 bases from V and 0 bases from J, with 6 bases in between.

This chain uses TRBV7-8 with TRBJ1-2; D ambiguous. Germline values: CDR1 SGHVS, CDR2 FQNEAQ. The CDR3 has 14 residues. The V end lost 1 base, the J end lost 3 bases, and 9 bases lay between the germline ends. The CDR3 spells CASSLGVTHYGYTF. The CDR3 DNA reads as TGTGCCAGCAGCTTAGGGGTTACTCACTATGGCTACACCTTC.

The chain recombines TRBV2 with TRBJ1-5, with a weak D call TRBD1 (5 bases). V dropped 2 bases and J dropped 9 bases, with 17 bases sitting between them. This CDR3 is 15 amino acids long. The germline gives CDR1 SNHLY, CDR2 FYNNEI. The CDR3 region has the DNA TGTGCCAGCAGTGAATCCCGACGGACACGAGGGCCCCAGCATTTT. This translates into CASSESRRTRGPQHF.